There are a few counts of the clone carrying this TCR beta chain. Every TCR cDNA molecule bore its own unique molecular identifier. Each CDR3 protein is one row after TCRdb ran MiXCR on the 5' RACE reads. The table shows 72,000 or so distinct CDR3 sequences, with less than 9.5% occurring only once. Time point specified: blood at routine non-recurrence follow-up after resection. Unsorted tumor, nontumor lung tissue or cryopreserved PBMC supplied the whole RNA. The data were taken from a study of spatial heterogeneity in lung cancer. CDR3 length: 17 residues. The trim removed 5 bases at V and 3 bases at J, leaving 12 bases unmatched. CDR1 is DFQATT, CDR2 SNEGSKA, per germline (reference sequence).

Sequenced here: PBMCs, sampled at follow-up. The clonotype was recovered from a female donor with early-stage non-small cell lung cancer. The chain links TRBV20-1 to TRBJ2-2; 10 bases align to TRBD2. The CDR3, as DNA: TGCAGTGCTGAATCGTTAACTAGCGGGATATACACCGGGGAGCTGTTTTTT. Translation: CSAESLTSGIYTGELFF.